The 13 T cell receptor beta chains given below trace back to one sample, sequenced in a study of blood T cell repertoires in COVID-19. Sequencing was performed with immunoSEQ multiplex PCR; in TCRdb, only in-frame clones are kept and a portion is missing. This sample yields over 300,000 clones, of which 85% to 90% are seen a single time; around 0.91% belongs to the top ten. The sample comprised PBMCs or T cells enriched from blood (not recorded which). The receptors come from a woman in her twenties or thirties with acute COVID-19.

V usage is TRBV7-9 and J usage is TRBJ2-5; D ambiguous. CDR1 is SEHNR and CDR2 is FQNEAQ in the germline V gene (reference sequence). The germline V and J ends were trimmed by 5 bases and 1 base, with 11 bases remaining between them. CDR3 length equals 14 residues. This chain's CDR3 is CASSTLQLQETQYF. The CDR3 nucleotides are TGTGCCAGCAGCACTTTACAGCTCCAAGAGACCCAGTACTTC. Complete variable domain (other parts from reference TRBV7-9 and TRBJ2-5): DTGVSQNPRHKITKRGQNVTFRCDPISEHNRLYWYRQTLGQGPEFLTYFQNEAQLEKSRLLSDRFSAERPKGSFSTLEIQRTEQGDSAMYLCASSTLQLQETQYFGPGTRLLVL.

The chain combines TRBV9 with TRBJ2-1; no definite D call. Trimming took 4 bases from V and 9 from J, leaving 14 bases between them. The CDR3 totals 13 residues. The germline V gene encodes CDR1 SGDLS and CDR2 YYNGEE. CDR3 residues: CASSMQEYGEQFF. The DNA for the CDR3 is TGTGCCAGCAGCATGCAGGAATACGGTGAGCAGTTCTTC. Based on the CDR3 plus reference TRBV9 and TRBJ2-1, the full variable domain is DSGVTQTPKHLITATGQRVTLRCSPRSGDLSVYWYQQSLDQGLQFLIQYYNGEERAKGNILERFSAQQFPDLHSELNLSSLELGDSALYFCASSMQEYGEQFFGPGTRLTVL.

The chain is built from TRBV5-1 and TRBJ2-1; 10 nucleotides align to TRBD2. V gave up 4 bases and J gave up 3 bases; unmatched junction bases: 4. This CDR3 region has 15 residues. CDR1 and CDR2 (germline): SGHRS, YFSETQ. The CDR3 DNA reads TGCGCCAGCAGCCCGACTAGCGGGTTCTACAATGAGCAGTTCTTC. This codes for CASSPTSGFYNEQFF. Variable domain in full (rest from reference TRBV5-1 and TRBJ2-1): KAGVTQTPRYLIKTRGQQVTLSCSPISGHRSVSWYQQTPGQGLQFLFEYFSETQRNKGNFPGRFSGRQFSNSRSEMNVSTLELGDSALYLCASSPTSGFYNEQFFGPGTRLTVL.

The chain carries TRBV27 and TRBJ2-1; 9 bases fit TRBD2. Per germline, CDR1 MNHEY and CDR2 SMNVEV (reference sequence). This CDR3 comprises 18 residues. The junction had 15 bases not matched to a gene; V was cut back by 6 bases and J by 3 bases. CDR3 region: CASRRTLPSGIYYNEQFF. The CDR3 DNA reads as TGTGCCAGCAGACGAACCCTGCCTAGCGGGATATACTACAATGAGCAGTTCTTC.

Only a few counts were recorded for this clone. The CDR3 DNA reads as TGCGCCAGCAGCTCGATACAGGGGGACAGAATGAACACTGAAGCTTTCTTT. Residues: CASSSIQGDRMNTEAFF. V gene TRBV5-1 combines with J gene TRBJ1-1; TRBD1 matches at 8 bases. The ends lost 3 bases at V and 0 bases at J; junction bases unmatched: 10. Germline CDR1 SGHRS, CDR2 YFSETQ. The CDR3 covers 17 residues.

V is TRBV3-1 (or the pseudogene TRBV3-2) and J is TRBJ2-1, with 8 bases identical to TRBD1. This CDR3 is 12 amino acids long. Trimming at V came to 9 bases and at J to 9 bases, leaving 7 bases not matched to a gene. The germline gives CDR1 LGHDT, CDR2 YNNKEL (reference sequence). CDR3 bases: TGTGCCAGTCGGACAGGGTGGGGTGAGCAGTTCTTC. Translation gives CASRTGWGEQFF.

This chain joins TRBV6-5 and TRBJ2-3; a possible D gene is TRBD1 (6 bases). The CDR3 extends over 15 amino acids. Trimming took 0 bases from V and 5 from J, leaving 12 bases between them. The germline V gene has CDR1 MNHEY and CDR2 SVGAGI. The CDR3: CASSYSAGDRDTQYF. The CDR3 bases are TGTGCCAGCAGTTACTCGGCAGGGGATAGAGATACGCAGTATTTT.

The CDR3 DNA reads as TGCGCCAGCAGCTTGGGCGGGGGGCTCAGCTATGGCTACACCTTC. Protein: CASSLGGGLSYGYTF. The chain is built from TRBV5-1 and TRBJ1-2; TRBD1 might be the D (6 bases). This CDR3 comprises 15 residues. V was clipped by 0 bases and J by 4 bases, with 13 bases between them. The germline V gene has CDR1 SGHRS and CDR2 YFSETQ. The whole variable domain, remainder taken from reference TRBV5-1 and TRBJ1-2, is KAGVTQTPRYLIKTRGQQVTLSCSPISGHRSVSWYQQTPGQGLQFLFEYFSETQRNKGNFPGRFSGRQFSNSRSEMNVSTLELGDSALYLCASSLGGGLSYGYTFGSGTRLTVV.

This clone was detected a few times. This sequence joins TRBV7-2 and TRBJ1-6, with D maybe TRBD1 (5 bases). V lost 6 bases and J lost 5, with 8 bases in between. CDR1 and CDR2 from the germline V gene are SGHTA and FQGNSA. CDR3 length: 13 residues. CDR3 DNA: TGTGCCAGCAGAATGACAGATAATTCACCCCTCCACTTT. This translates into CASRMTDNSPLHF.

V gene TRBV27 combines with J gene TRBJ2-5, with 8 nucleotides matching TRBD2. V lost 8 bases and J lost 5; bases outside the gene matches: 7. The CDR3 sequence is 13 residues long. CDR1 and CDR2 (germline): MNHEY, SMNVEV (reference sequence). DNA of the CDR3: TGTGCCAGCGCTAGCGGGTTCGCGGAGACCCAGTACTTC. Translating gives CASASGFAETQYF.

The CDR3 nucleotides read TGTGCCAGCAGCTTGGGGCGGGGAAGCTCCTACGAGCAGTACTTC. It encodes CASSLGRGSSYEQYF. This chain uses TRBV7-2 with TRBJ2-7, with D perhaps matching TRBD2 (6 bases). The CDR3 runs to 15 residues. Germline V lookup: CDR1 SGHTA, CDR2 FQGNSA. V was trimmed by 3 bases and J by 0 bases, leaving 12 bases between them.

V is TRBV30 and J is TRBJ1-2; a possible D gene is TRBD1 (6 bases). The CDR3 contains 13 residues. Trimming removed 4 bases at V and 2 bases at J, with 11 bases between. CDR1 is GTSNPN, CDR2 SVGIG, per germline (reference sequence). CDR3 bases: TGTGCCTGGACCCCGACAGGAAACTATGGCTACACCTTC. Amino acid sequence: CAWTPTGNYGYTF.

The CDR3 here is CASSLVPGGVPMNTEAFF. The CDR3 region has the DNA TGCGCCAGCAGCCTAGTCCCCGGAGGAGTACCCATGAACACTGAAGCTTTCTTT. The J gene is TRBJ1-1, the V gene TRBV4-1; D is unresolved. Trimming removed 4 bases from V and 0 bases from J, with 21 bases in between. Looked up from germline, CDR1 is MGHRA and CDR2 is YSYEKL. CDR3 length: 18 amino acids.